This TCR beta chain emerged from a study of blood T cell repertoires in COVID-19. Those who participated ranged in age from roughly 18 to 89 years and resided in about two dozen US areas. As originally analysed: Amplification of reference gene primers provided the estimated nucleated cell counts. Assay used: immunoSEQ multiplex PCR; TCRdb lists only in-frame clones, some missing. V and J calls and clone size are given by that table; D and trimming were obtained from the DNA. In the table there are roughly 140,000 clones, 84% of which are singletons. Germline V gene lookup returns CDR1 GTSNPN and CDR2 SVGIG (reference sequence). This CDR3 is 13 amino acids long. Deletions cut 3 bases from V and 2 bases from J, with 8 bases between.

Sequenced sample: PBMCs or T cells enriched from blood (not recorded which). The gene calls are TRBV30 and TRBJ1-5; D is unresolved. This sequence was found in a woman aged 45-65 years who had been exposed to COVID-19. This CDR3 reads CAWRVAGNQPQHF. The CDR3 DNA sequence: TGTGCCTGGAGGGTAGCGGGCAATCAGCCCCAGCATTTT.